This T cell receptor beta chain was documented in a study of T cells in localized non-small cell lung cancer. Findings and caveats of the study: Heterogeneity within the tumor remains possible, as just one region underwent sequencing.

Trimming left V 4 bases short and J 1 base short, with 4 bases between. Germline V gives CDR1 LGHNA, CDR2 YSLEER. The length of the CDR3 is 13 residues. About this clone: The antigen remains undetermined.

Libraries were prepared by immunoSEQ multiplex PCR; TCRdb keeps only in-frame clonotypes and omits some of them. The repertoire holds 70,000 to 100,000 clones, with over 75% as singletons. The TCR was taken from an older female donor with stage I lung adenocarcinoma. The starting material was peripheral blood, obtained before any cancer treatment. V gene TRBV4-3 combines with J gene TRBJ2-2; the D is unclear. The CDR3 DNA reads as TGCGCCAGCAGCCGACTGAACACCGGGGAGCTGTTTTTT. Amino acids: CASSRLNTGELFF.